This T cell receptor (beta chain) is from a study of regulatory T cells. Points from the study as a whole: In CD3G-deficient patients, conventional CD4+ T cells were enriched for hydrophobic CDR3 residues at positions 6 and 7.

Amplification used 52 TRBV primers and 13 TRBJ primers. Assay: immunoSEQ multiplex PCR; the TCRdb copy retains only in-frame clones and omits some. The table lists over 35,000 clones, 70% to 90% of them singletons, with over 2% in the top ten. All CD3G-deficient patients showed autoimmunity, more severe in two. This clone was counted only a few times. Its antigen is currently unknown. V dropped 4 bases and J dropped 2 bases, with 15 bases sitting between them. This CDR3 contains 15 residues. Germline V CDR1 and CDR2: MDHEN, SYDVKM. The source is a person between 18 and 30 years old with CD3G deficiency. The chain couples TRBV28 to TRBJ2-7; the D gene could be TRBD1 or TRBD2 (6 bases each). Sequencing input: conventional CD4+ T cells sorted from blood. The CDR3 loop reads CASSSLGGDTYEQYF. The CDR3 DNA is TGTGCCAGCAGTTCTCTGGGGGGCGACACCTACGAGCAGTACTTC.